Sequencing of this T cell receptor (beta chain) was carried out in a study of blood T cell repertoires in COVID-19. As for the study in general: From T cells, B-cell-depleted T cells, or PBMCs came the material, which was cDNA or gDNA.

Losses at the gene ends were 0 bases for V and 3 bases for J; bases not matched to a gene: 0. This CDR3 spans 15 amino acids. The germline CDR1 and CDR2 sequences are LGHNA and YNFKEQ. In the source study's methods: Reference gene primer amplification yielded estimated nucleated cell counts. Some clones are missing from TCRdb's copy, which holds only in-frame ones; the method was immunoSEQ multiplex PCR. V, J and clone size are taken as reported in that table, and D and trimming were inferred from the DNA itself. The sample has 200,000 or so clones, around 86% seen once. The sample was peripheral blood. This sequence joins TRBV4-2 and TRBJ2-5; 11 bases are a match to TRBD2. The source of this sequence is an elderly man with acute or convalescent COVID-19. The CDR3 region has the DNA TGTGCCAGCAGCCAAGAACTAGCGGGAGAAGAGACCCAGTACTTC. Translated: CASSQELAGEETQYF.